The next 3 T cell receptor beta chains were all read from a single sample in a study of T-cell reconstitution after alpha-beta-depleted transplantation in children. A TCRbeta library incorporating unique molecular identifiers was prepared. TCRdb reprocessed the PCR reads via MiXCR and lists one record per CDR3 protein. The data show a few hundred thousand distinct CDR3 sequences, over 20% seen once. The material was PBMCs, obtained before TCRalphabeta/CD19-depleted stem cell transplant. These receptors all come from a boy under two years old with Wiskott-Aldrich syndrome, due to receive a stem cell transplant.

V is TRBV10-3 and J is TRBJ2-1; D possibly corresponds to TRBD2 (5 bases). Germline CDR1 reads ENHRY; CDR2 reads SYGVKD. With 3 bases removed from V and 7 bases from J, the gap between germline ends came to 19 bases. The CDR3 has 16 residues. The CDR3 loop is CAISDERASLGNEQFF. The CDR3 DNA sequence: TGTGCCATCAGTGACGAGAGGGCCAGTCTAGGAAATGAGCAGTTCTTC.

The sample holds a few counts of this clonotype. The V gene is TRBV7-2, the J gene TRBJ2-7; D is undetermined. The CDR3 is made up of 14 amino acids. The ends were cut back, 0 bases at V and 1 base at J, with 7 bases in the middle. Germline CDR1 reads SGHTA; CDR2 reads FQGNSA. This CDR3 is CASSLALTSYEQYF. The CDR3 DNA follows: TGTGCCAGCAGCTTAGCACTGACATCCTACGAGCAGTACTTC. The full variable domain, in which reference TRBV7-2 and TRBJ2-7 provide the parts outside the CDR3, is GAGVSQSPSNKVTEKGKDVELRCDPISGHTALYWYRQSLGQGLEFLIYFQGNSAPDKSGLPSDRFSAERTGGSVSTLTIQRTQQEDSAVYLCASSLALTSYEQYFGPGTRLTVT.

The rearrangement uses TRBV7-2 and TRBJ2-7, with 9 bases fitting TRBD2. This CDR3 contains 14 residues. J lost 6 bases, V lost 8 bases, and 11 bases had no gene match. CDR1 and CDR2 from the germline V gene are SGHTA and FQGNSA. CDR3 in amino acids: CASRSGTSIGEQYF. The CDR3 nucleotides read TGTGCCAGCCGTTCCGGGACTAGCATCGGCGAGCAGTACTTC.